This T cell receptor (beta chain) was documented in a study of cytomegalovirus exposure and HLA in healthy donors. The V end was cut by 0 bases, the J end by 1 base, with 10 bases between. CDR3 length equals 15 residues. Germline V gene data show CDR1 as SGHNT and CDR2 as YYREEE (reference sequence). Study observations and caveats: There were reportedly fewer N-insertions in an Asian-associated ancestry cluster than the approximately 670-donor mean, in a later analysis.

To note about this clone: Antigen: not known.

The PCR made use of 60 Vbeta and 13 Jbeta primers. Authors' processing steps: In a later analysis, about 11 million of 65 million to 90 million unique beta chains occurred in at least two donors. The protocol was immunoSEQ multiplex PCR, while the TCRdb copy is restricted to in-frame clones and leaves out a portion. V and J calls plus clone size are reproduced from that table; the DNA served to infer D and trimming. The data show fewer than 200,000 clones, with around 73% seen just once and 2% to 2.5% held by the top ten. The receptor was derived from a man aged 55-75 years in good health and CMV-seronegative. The sample was PBMCs. This chain links TRBV5-4 with TRBJ1-1; D perhaps matches TRBD1 (6 bases). CDR3 residues: CASSLVTGRNTEAFF. The CDR3 DNA is TGTGCCAGCAGCTTGGTAACAGGGAGGAACACTGAAGCTTTCTTT. Full variable domain (outside the CDR3, taken from reference TRBV5-4 and TRBJ1-1): ETGVTQSPTHLIKTRGQQVTLRCSSQSGHNTVSWYQQALGQGPQFIFQYYREEENGRGNFPPRFSGLQFPNYSSELNVNALELDDSALYLCASSLVTGRNTEAFFGQGTRLTVV.